What follows is one TCR beta chain and its context. TCRdb's table, derived via immunoSEQ multiplex PCR, lists solely in-frame clones and lacks some. The data hold 200,000 to 250,000 clones, with around 86% observed a single time. The germline V and J ends were trimmed by 2 bases and 0 bases, with 11 bases remaining between them. Germline V gene sequence: CDR1 MNHEY, CDR2 SVGEGT. The CDR3 contains 15 residues. This specimen comes from a study of blood T cell repertoires in COVID-19. Study-wide background: Samples came from the United States, Italy and Spain, spanning acute and convalescent COVID-19.

The chain recombines TRBV6-2 or TRBV6-3 with TRBJ2-7, with D maybe TRBD1 (5 bases). This TCR was sampled from a woman aged 25 to 39 who had recovered from COVID-19. Sequencing was performed on peripheral blood. For the CDR3, the DNA is TGTGCCAGCAGTTACCCCCAGGGCATCTCCTACGAGCAGTACTTC. Its protein product is CASSYPQGISYEQYF.